The 26 T cell receptor beta chains below were found in one sample sequenced in a study of T cell repertoires in cytomegalovirus infection. No antigen has been identified for these receptors. MiXCR, run by TCRdb on the reads, gives a single entry per CDR3 protein. This table has about 920,000 distinct CDR3 sequences, 30% to 40% appearing once. The sequencing used cultured CD8+ T cells from PBMCs, collected from culture after CMV antigen stimulation. These receptors came from a human donor in good health (CMV status not recorded). Some clones in this sample may be carry-over from other donors' samples.

This clonotype has a handful of counts. The chain employs TRBV27 and TRBJ2-1, with D possibly TRBD2 on 5 matching bases. The V gene lost 0 bases and the J gene lost 8 bases, with 11 bases spanning the gap. In germline, CDR1 is MNHEY, CDR2 SMNVEV (reference sequence). The CDR3 spans 14 residues. The CDR3 here is CASSLSSAGDEQFF. The DNA of the CDR3 is TGTGCCAGCAGTTTATCTAGCGCAGGCGATGAGCAGTTCTTC.

This CDR3 reads CASTSRVDYGYTF. The CDR3 nucleotides are TGTGCCTCAACCTCCAGGGTTGACTATGGCTACACCTTC. The J gene is TRBJ1-2, the V gene TRBV19, with D possibly matching TRBD1 (5 bases). The CDR3 length is 13 residues. Trimming cost V 11 bases and J 3 bases, with 16 bases left between them. CDR1 and CDR2 (germline): LNHDA, SQIVND (reference sequence).

This clonotype was counted ten times or more. The V gene is TRBV7-4, the J gene TRBJ2-1; 7 bases are a match to TRBD1. The length of the CDR3 is 13 residues. With 1 base clipped from V and 8 bases from J, the junction kept 2 bases outside the gene matches. Germline CDR1 reads SGHVT; CDR2 reads SQSDAQ. CDR3 nucleotides: TGTGCCAGCAGCTTAGAGGGGGCGGATGAGCAGTTCTTC. This gives the protein CASSLEGADEQFF.

With respect to this clonotype: The junction does not match germline at one end; this may be a read error. V gene TRBV4-1 combines with J gene TRBJ1-2; D is possibly TRBD1 (5 bases). The CDR3 contains 16 residues. Germline CDR1 reads MGHRA; CDR2 reads YSYEKL. In DNA, the CDR3 is TGTGCCAGCAGCCAAGGGGCTTCGGGAGAAAACTATGGCTACACCTTC. This codes for CASSQGASGENYGYTF.

Ten or more counts support this clonotype. The chain links TRBV3-1 to TRBJ1-2, with D hard to call. CDR3 length: 16 amino acids. Germline CDR1 and CDR2: LGHDT and YNNKEL (reference sequence). V was shortened by 3 bases and J by 8 bases, with 22 bases between the two germline ends. The CDR3 region is CASSQGGRIGSEGYTF. CDR3 coding DNA: TGTGCCAGCAGCCAGGGAGGGAGGATTGGCTCGGAGGGCTACACCTTC.

The gene calls are TRBV6-2 or TRBV6-3 and TRBJ1-1; a weak D match, TRBD1 (5 bases). Germline lookup yields CDR1 MNHEY and CDR2 SVGEGT. V dropped 5 bases and J dropped 0 bases, with 13 bases sitting between them. This CDR3 is built from 15 residues. CDR3 nucleotides: TGTGCCAGCAGTGATATACGGGGCTTGAACACTGAAGCTTTCTTT. As protein: CASSDIRGLNTEAFF.

The V and J genes are TRBV7-9 and TRBJ2-1; TRBD2 might be the D (7 bases). Trimming left V 5 bases short and J 0 bases short, with 14 bases between. The V gene's germline CDR1 is SEHNR and CDR2 FQNEAQ (reference sequence). This CDR3 is built from 16 residues. CDR3 DNA: TGTGCCAGCAGCGCAGGCGGGGGCCTCTCCTACAATGAGCAGTTCTTC. Protein product: CASSAGGGLSYNEQFF.

The gene calls are TRBV29-1 and TRBJ2-1, with a tentative D call TRBD2 (6 bases). CDR1 SQVTM and CDR2 ANQGSEA come from the germline V gene. Trimming took 4 bases from V and 1 from J, leaving 20 bases between them. This CDR3 has 17 residues. CDR3 sequence reads: CSVGETPDGGSYNEQFF. In DNA, the CDR3 is TGCAGCGTTGGAGAAACGCCCGATGGGGGGTCCTACAATGAGCAGTTCTTC.

The V and J genes are TRBV15 and TRBJ2-1, with D maybe TRBD2 (6 bases). Looked up from germline, CDR1 is LNHNV and CDR2 is YYDKDF (reference sequence). The CDR3 has 17 residues. V lost 1 base and J lost 4, with 17 bases in between. CDR3 amino acids: CATSRAPSASVYNEQFF. The CDR3 DNA is TGTGCCACCAGCAGAGCCCCTAGCGCCTCGGTATACAATGAGCAGTTCTTC.

This chain connects TRBV7-2 to TRBJ1-5; D is ambiguous. This CDR3 spans 15 amino acids. From germline, CDR1 is SGHTA and CDR2 FQGNSA. The germline V and J ends were trimmed by 6 bases and 3 bases, with 15 bases remaining between them. The CDR3 DNA is TGTGCCAGCAGTTACGGGGAGAGGTACAATCAGCCCCAGCATTTT. Amino acid sequence: CASSYGERYNQPQHF.

In the case of this clonotype: Relative to the germline gene, one junction end is altered; a read error may explain this. This chain connects TRBV7-9 to TRBJ1-4; D is ambiguous. The germline gives CDR1 SEHNR, CDR2 FQNEAQ (reference sequence). CDR3 length: 12 amino acids. The CDR3 region is CASSFGDDKLFF. The DNA for the CDR3 is TGTGCCAGCAGTTTCGGTGATGACAAACTGTTTTTT. Full variable domain (remainder filled in from reference TRBV7-9 and TRBJ1-4): DTGVSQNPRHKITKRGQNVTFRCDPISEHNRLYWYRQTLGQGPEFLTYFQNEAQLEKSRLLSDRFSAERPKGSFSTLEIQRTEQGDSAMYLCASSFGDDKLFFGSGTQLSVL.

The V and J genes are TRBV12-3 or TRBV12-4 and TRBJ2-3; D gene uncertain. This CDR3 is built from 16 residues. Trimming pared 5 bases from V and 2 bases from J, leaving 17 bases between. The chain's CDR3 is CASSPLLTPSTDTQYF. As DNA, the CDR3 is TGTGCCAGCAGTCCCCTGTTGACTCCCTCCACAGATACGCAGTATTTT.

The rearrangement uses TRBV12-3 or TRBV12-4 and TRBJ1-2; 9 nucleotides align to TRBD1. With 7 bases clipped from V and 4 bases from J, the junction kept 7 bases outside the gene matches. CDR3 length: 14 amino acids. CDR3 nucleotide sequence: TGTGCCAGCAATCTCGGGACAGGGCTCTATGGCTACACCTTC. This encodes CASNLGTGLYGYTF.

The chain employs TRBV20-1 and TRBJ1-5; TRBD1 aligns across 10 bases. The CDR3 has 15 residues. Trimming removed 0 bases from V and 7 bases from J; junction bases left unmatched: 6. Germline-derived CDR1 and CDR2 are DFQATT and SNEGSKA (reference sequence). The CDR3 spells CSARDQTGGGQPQHF. CDR3 coding DNA: TGCAGTGCTAGAGACCAGACAGGGGGCGGGCAGCCCCAGCATTTT.

The sample holds a few counts of this clonotype. The rearrangement joins TRBV6-6 to TRBJ1-5; D not certain. The V gene lost 2 bases and the J gene lost 4 bases, with 12 bases spanning the gap. Germline lookup yields CDR1 MNHNY and CDR2 SVGAGI (reference sequence). The CDR3 spans 15 residues. The CDR3: CASSYGRTVNQPQHF. The CDR3 bases are TGTGCCAGCAGTTACGGCCGGACGGTAAATCAGCCCCAGCATTTT.

V is TRBV4-1 and J is TRBJ2-2; a possible D gene is TRBD2 (5 bases). Germline assignment: CDR1 MGHRA and CDR2 YSYEKL. Trimming removed 0 bases at V and 1 base at J, with 9 bases between. The CDR3 sequence is 16 residues long. The CDR3 protein is CASSQDEGRNTGELFF. For the CDR3, the DNA is TGCGCCAGCAGCCAAGACGAGGGTCGGAACACCGGGGAGCTGTTTTTT.

The chain links TRBV5-6 to TRBJ2-7; 9 bases align to TRBD2. The CDR3 length is 15 residues. V lost 4 bases and J lost 2; bases outside the gene matches: 7. From germline, CDR1 is SGHDT and CDR2 YYEEEE. The CDR3 here is CASSPGLAPTYEQYF. Here the CDR3 DNA reads TGTGCCAGCAGCCCCGGACTAGCGCCTACCTACGAGCAGTACTTC.

This clonotype showed up just once. The genes are TRBV7-9 and TRBJ1-5; weak D call: TRBD1 (6 bases). Germline loops: CDR1 SEHNR, CDR2 FQNEAQ (reference sequence). This CDR3 has 15 amino acids. The V end lost 7 bases, the J end lost 1 base, and 14 bases lay between the germline ends. In DNA, the CDR3 is TGTGCCAGCACCTCAGGGGCCTTAAGCAATCAGCCCCAGCATTTT. Encoded protein: CASTSGALSNQPQHF.

The V call is TRBV2, the J call TRBJ2-2; a possible D gene is TRBD1 (5 bases). This CDR3 comprises 15 residues. Between the trimmed V and J ends, which lost 10 bases and 3 bases, there was a span of 18 bases. Germline V CDR1 and CDR2: SNHLY, FYNNEI. The CDR3 bases are TGTGCCACCGCTCCTGACAGTTCCTACACCGGGGAGCTGTTTTTT. This sequence encodes CATAPDSSYTGELFF.

The V and J genes are TRBV6-5 and TRBJ2-2; TRBD2 matches at 7 bases. The CDR3 loop spans 14 amino acids. CDR1 is MNHEY and CDR2 is SVGAGI in the germline V gene. V shed 3 bases and J 7 bases; nucleotides not matched to a gene: 5. CDR3 in DNA: TGTGCCAGCAGTTATGGGGGGGTTAACGGGGAGCTGTTTTTT. It specifies CASSYGGVNGELFF.

V and J are TRBV4-1 and TRBJ2-7; D may be TRBD1 (6 bases). V shed 1 base and J shed 6 bases, with 7 bases lying between them. The CDR3 covers 12 residues. Germline CDR1 is MGHRA and CDR2 is YSYEKL. CDR3 amino acids: CASSQVGGEQYF. The CDR3 nucleotides read TGCGCCAGCAGCCAAGTAGGGGGCGAGCAGTACTTC.

This clonotype was picked up a small number of times. This chain joins TRBV20-1 and TRBJ1-6; the match to TRBD1 covers 8 bases. Trimming removed 0 bases from V and 9 bases from J; junction bases left unmatched: 10. The germline V gene has CDR1 DFQATT and CDR2 SNEGSKA (reference sequence). The CDR3 totals 16 residues. CDR3 nucleotide sequence: TGCAGTGCTAGAGATTCGGACAGGGCTGTGTCTTCACCCCTCCACTTT. Its protein product is CSARDSDRAVSSPLHF.

The chain combines TRBV7-3 with TRBJ1-1, with D perhaps matching TRBD1 (6 bases). Germline CDR1 is SGHTA and CDR2 is FQGTGA. Trimming removed 6 bases from V and 0 bases from J, with 20 bases in between. The length of the CDR3 is 17 residues. CDR3 nucleotide sequence: TGTGCCAGCAGAGTCACAGGGTTAAGTTTAATGAACACTGAAGCTTTCTTT. This sequence encodes CASRVTGLSLMNTEAFF.

This chain joins TRBV27 and TRBJ1-1; a weak D match, TRBD1 (6 bases). The germline V and J ends were trimmed by 6 bases and 1 base, with 15 bases remaining between them. This CDR3 contains 15 residues. Germline V gene lookup returns CDR1 MNHEY and CDR2 SMNVEV (reference sequence). This CDR3 is CASREFRGTNTEAFF. In nucleotides, the CDR3 is TGTGCCAGCAGAGAATTCAGGGGCACGAACACTGAAGCTTTCTTT.

This chain joins TRBV12-3 or TRBV12-4 and TRBJ1-1; tentative D call: TRBD1 (5 bases). The germline V and J ends were trimmed by 6 bases and 10 bases, with 21 bases remaining between them. This CDR3 comprises 14 residues. In DNA, the CDR3 is TGTGCCAGCAGAGGGACCTCTGCTATCTTGGGAGCTTTCTTT. Protein: CASRGTSAILGAFF.

The V gene is TRBV9, the J gene TRBJ1-1, with D unresolved. Germline loops: CDR1 SGDLS, CDR2 YYNGEE. Trimming pared 2 bases from V and 3 bases from J, leaving 14 bases between. The CDR3 is 15 amino acids. The CDR3 DNA sequence: TGTGCCAGCAGCGTCCTTGAGATCTTCGACACTGAAGCTTTCTTT. This encodes CASSVLEIFDTEAFF. The full variable domain, in which reference TRBV9 and TRBJ1-1 provide the parts outside the CDR3, is DSGVTQTPKHLITATGQRVTLRCSPRSGDLSVYWYQQSLDQGLQFLIQYYNGEERAKGNILERFSAQQFPDLHSELNLSSLELGDSALYFCASSVLEIFDTEAFFGQGTRLTVV.